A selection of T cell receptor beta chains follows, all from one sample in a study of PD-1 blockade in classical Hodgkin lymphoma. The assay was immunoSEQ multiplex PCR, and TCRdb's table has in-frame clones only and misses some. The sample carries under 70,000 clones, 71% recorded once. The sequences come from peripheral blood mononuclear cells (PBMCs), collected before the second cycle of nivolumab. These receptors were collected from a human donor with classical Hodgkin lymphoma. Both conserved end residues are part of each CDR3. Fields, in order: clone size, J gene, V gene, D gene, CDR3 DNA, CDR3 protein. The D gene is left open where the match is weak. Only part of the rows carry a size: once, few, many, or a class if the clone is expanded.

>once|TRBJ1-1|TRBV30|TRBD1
TGTGCCTGGAGTGCCGGGACAGGGATGAACACTGAAGCTTTCTTT
CAWSAGTGMNTEAFF
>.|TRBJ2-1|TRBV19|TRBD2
TGTGCCAGTACCCCCCGGGCTAGCGGGAGCTCCTACAATGAGCAGTTCTTC
CASTPRASGSSYNEQFF
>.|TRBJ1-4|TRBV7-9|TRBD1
TGTGCCAGCAGCTCCCTCCCAGGGGGCGGTGAAAAACTGTTTTTT
CASSSLPGGGEKLFF
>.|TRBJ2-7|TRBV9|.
TGTGCCAGCAGCGTAGCGGGGGATTACTACGAGCAGTACTTC
CASSVAGDYYEQYF
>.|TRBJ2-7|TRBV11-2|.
TGTGCCAGCAGCCCGGTGGGTTGGTCAGGGAACCACGAGCAGTACTTC
CASSPVGWSGNHEQYF
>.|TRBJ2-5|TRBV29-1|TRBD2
TGCAGCGTTGAGCAGGGAGGGGAGACCCAGTACTTC
CSVEQGGETQYF
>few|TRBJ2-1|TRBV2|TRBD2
TGTGCCAGCAGGACGACGAGCGGGGGTTACAATGAGCAGTTCTTC
CASRTTSGGYNEQFF
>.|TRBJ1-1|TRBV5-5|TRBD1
TGTGCCAGCAGCGGCAGACAGGGGATTCGGGGCACTGAAGCTTTCTTT
CASSGRQGIRGTEAFF
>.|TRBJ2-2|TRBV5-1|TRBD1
TGCGCCAGCAGCTGGACAGGACTCCTGGACGGGGAGCTGTTTTTT
CASSWTGLLDGELFF
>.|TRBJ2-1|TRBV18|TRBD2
TGTGCCAGCTCACTCCGAACGGGAGGCAACTCCTACAATGAGCAGTTCTTC
CASSLRTGGNSYNEQFF
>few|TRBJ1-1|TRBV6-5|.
TGTGCCAGCAGTTCCCACACTGAAGCTTTCTTT
CASSSHTEAFF
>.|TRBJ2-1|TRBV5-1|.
TGCGCCAGCAGATTTAGCGGACCCTCGGGAAATGAGCAGTTCTTC
CASRFSGPSGNEQFF
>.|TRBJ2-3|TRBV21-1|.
TGTGCCAGCAGCAATGGGGGGGCGAGCACAGATACGCAGTATTTT
CASSNGGASTDTQYF
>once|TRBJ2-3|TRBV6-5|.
TGTGCCAGCAGCCAGGGTGCGGATACGCAGTATTTT
CASSQGADTQYF
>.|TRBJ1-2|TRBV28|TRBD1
TGTGCCAGCAGACAGGGGCAGAACTATGGCTACACCTTC
CASRQGQNYGYTF
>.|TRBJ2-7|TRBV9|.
TGTGCCAGCAGCGTAGGGGGGCAGGACTACGAGCAGTACTTC
CASSVGGQDYEQYF
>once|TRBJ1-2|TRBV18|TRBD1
TGTGCCAGCGGGATTGCGGACAGGGATGGCTACACCTTC
CASGIADRDGYTF
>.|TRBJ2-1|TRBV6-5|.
TGTGCCAGCAGTTTTATCTCAGAGGGTACCGATGAGCAGTTCTTC
CASSFISEGTDEQFF
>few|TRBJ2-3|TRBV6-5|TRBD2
TGTGCCAGCAGTTACTTAGCGGGGGCCACAGATACGCAGTATTTT
CASSYLAGATDTQYF
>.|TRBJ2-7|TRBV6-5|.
TGTGCCAGCAGTTACGGGCAACAGAGCTCCTACGAGCAGTACTTC
CASSYGQQSSYEQYF
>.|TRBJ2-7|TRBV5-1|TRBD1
TGCGCCAGCAGCTTGGAGGGGACAGGGAGTATCTACGAGCAGTACTTC
CASSLEGTGSIYEQYF
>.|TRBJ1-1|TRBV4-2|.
TGTGCCAGCAGCCAAGAGGGGGCAATAGGATACACTGAAGCTTTCTTT
CASSQEGAIGYTEAFF
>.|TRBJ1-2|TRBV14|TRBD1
TGTGCCAGCAGCCCCTGGACAGGGGGCTATGGCTACACCTTC
CASSPWTGGYGYTF
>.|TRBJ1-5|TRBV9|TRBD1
TGTGCCAGCAGCCCCGGGACAGGGCACAATCAGCCCCAGCATTTT
CASSPGTGHNQPQHF
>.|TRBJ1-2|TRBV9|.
TGTGCCAGCAGCCCCCATGGACCTAGGGGAGACTATGGCTACACCTTC
CASSPHGPRGDYGYTF
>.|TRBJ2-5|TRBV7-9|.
TGTGCCAGCAGCTTAGGGGGTCACCGGGAAGAGACCCAGTACTTC
CASSLGGHREETQYF
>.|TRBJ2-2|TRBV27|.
TGTGCCAGCAGTTTATATATAACCGGGGAGCTGTTTTTT
CASSLYITGELFF
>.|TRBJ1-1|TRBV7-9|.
TGTGCCAGCAGCTTCGGGCATACGGACACTGAAGCTTTCTTT
CASSFGHTDTEAFF
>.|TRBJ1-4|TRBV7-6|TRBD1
TGTGCCAGCAGCCCCGCCCCCGACAGGGTAGTTGGACTGTTTTTT
CASSPAPDRVVGLFF
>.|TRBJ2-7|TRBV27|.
TGTGCCAGCAGTTCCGAGATGTTAGCCTACGAGCAGTACTTC
CASSSEMLAYEQYF
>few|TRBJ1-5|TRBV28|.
TGTGCCAGCAGTTATCGCTATAGCAATCAGCCCCAGCATTTT
CASSYRYSNQPQHF
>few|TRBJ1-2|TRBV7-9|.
TGTGCCAGCAGACCGCCCAGGGGCCCCAGTGGGGGGGGCTACACCTTC
CASRPPRGPSGGGYTF
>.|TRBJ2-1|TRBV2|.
TGTGCCAGCAGGAAGGGGGAGGAGCGTAGGGGTGAGCAGTTCTTC
CASRKGEERRGEQFF
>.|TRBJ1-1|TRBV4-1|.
TGCGCCAGCAGCCAAGAACAGCTGGTGGGGAACACTGAAGCTTTCTTT
CASSQEQLVGNTEAFF
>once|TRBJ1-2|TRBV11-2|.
TGTGCCAGCAGCTTGCAGGGCCCTAACTATGGCTACACCTTC
CASSLQGPNYGYTF
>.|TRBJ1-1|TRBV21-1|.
TGTGCCAGCAGCACTAAATTAGGGGGACAGGGGATAGGGAACACTGAAGCTTTCTTT
CASSTKLGGQGIGNTEAFF
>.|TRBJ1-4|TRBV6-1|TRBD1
TGTGCCAGCAGGCCACAGACAGGGATCGGCGAAAAACTGTTTTTT
CASRPQTGIGEKLFF
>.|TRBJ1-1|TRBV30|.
TGTGCCTGGAGTGTCCACTTAGGCGGTGAAGCTTTCTTT
CAWSVHLGGEAFF
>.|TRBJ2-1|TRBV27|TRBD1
TGTGCCAGCAGGGGACAGGGTCATGAGCAGTTCTTC
CASRGQGHEQFF
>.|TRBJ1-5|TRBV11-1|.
TGTGCCAGCAGCTTCGATCAGCCCCAGCATTTT
CASSFDQPQHF
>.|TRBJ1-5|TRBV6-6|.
TGTGCCAGCAGGAGGCGGCAGGGGAGTCAGCCCCAGCATTTT
CASRRRQGSQPQHF
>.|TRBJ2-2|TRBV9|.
TGTGCCAGCAGTCGTTCATTGGCGGACGGGAACACCGGGGAGCTGTTTTTT
CASSRSLADGNTGELFF
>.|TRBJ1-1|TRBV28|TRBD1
TGTGCCACCGAAGGGGGACAGGGAGTAACTGAAGCTTTCTTT
CATEGGQGVTEAFF
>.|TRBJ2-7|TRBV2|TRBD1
TGTGCCAGCAGGGGGACAGGGGGCGGGTACGAGCAGTACTTC
CASRGTGGGYEQYF
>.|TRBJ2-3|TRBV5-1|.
TGCGCCAGCAGCTTAACTAGCCAAGGGGATACGCAGTATTTT
CASSLTSQGDTQYF
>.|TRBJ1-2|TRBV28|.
TGTGCCAGCAGTTTAGGGGACGCGGGATTTTGGAACTATGGCTACACCTTC
CASSLGDAGFWNYGYTF
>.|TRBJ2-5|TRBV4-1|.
TGCGCCAGCAGCCAGTTACAGGGCACCCAAGAGACCCAGTACTTC
CASSQLQGTQETQYF